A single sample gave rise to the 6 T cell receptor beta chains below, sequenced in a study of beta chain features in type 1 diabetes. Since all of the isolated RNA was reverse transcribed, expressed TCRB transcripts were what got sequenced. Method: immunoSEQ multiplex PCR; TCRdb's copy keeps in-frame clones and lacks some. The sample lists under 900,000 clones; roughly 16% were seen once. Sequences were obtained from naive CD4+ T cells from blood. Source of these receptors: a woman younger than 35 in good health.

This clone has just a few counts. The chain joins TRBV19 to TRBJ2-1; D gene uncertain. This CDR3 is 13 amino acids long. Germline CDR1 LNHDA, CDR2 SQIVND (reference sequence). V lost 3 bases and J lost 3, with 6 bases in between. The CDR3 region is CASSISYYNEQFF. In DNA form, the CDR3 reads TGTGCCAGTAGTATTAGTTACTACAATGAGCAGTTCTTC.

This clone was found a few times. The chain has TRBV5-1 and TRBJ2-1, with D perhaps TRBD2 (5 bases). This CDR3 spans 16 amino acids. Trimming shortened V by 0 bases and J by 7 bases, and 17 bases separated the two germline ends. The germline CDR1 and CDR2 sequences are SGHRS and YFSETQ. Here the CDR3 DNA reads TGCGCCAGCAGCTTGGAGGGCCGAGGGTTGGGTAATGAGCAGTTCTTC. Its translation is CASSLEGRGLGNEQFF.

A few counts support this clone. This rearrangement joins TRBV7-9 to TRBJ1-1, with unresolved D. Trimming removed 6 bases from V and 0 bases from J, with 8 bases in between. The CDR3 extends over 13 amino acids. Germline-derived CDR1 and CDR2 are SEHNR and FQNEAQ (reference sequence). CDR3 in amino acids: CASRHTVNTEAFF. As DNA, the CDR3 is TGTGCCAGCAGGCATACAGTGAACACTGAAGCTTTCTTT.

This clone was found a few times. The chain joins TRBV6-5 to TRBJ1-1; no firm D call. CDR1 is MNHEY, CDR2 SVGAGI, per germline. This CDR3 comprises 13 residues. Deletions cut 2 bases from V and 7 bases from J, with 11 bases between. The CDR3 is CASSYSAGFEAFF. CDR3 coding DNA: TGTGCCAGCAGTTACAGCGCCGGGTTTGAAGCTTTCTTT.

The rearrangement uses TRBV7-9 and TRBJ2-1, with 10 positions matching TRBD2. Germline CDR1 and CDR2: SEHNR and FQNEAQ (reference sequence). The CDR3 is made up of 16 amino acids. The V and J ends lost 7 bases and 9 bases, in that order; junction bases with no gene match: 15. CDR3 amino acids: CASTRRVASGRGEQFF. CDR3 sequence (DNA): TGTGCCAGCACGCGTCGGGTGGCTAGCGGGAGAGGTGAGCAGTTCTTC. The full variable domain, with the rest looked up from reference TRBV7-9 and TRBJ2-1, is DTGVSQNPRHKITKRGQNVTFRCDPISEHNRLYWYRQTLGQGPEFLTYFQNEAQLEKSRLLSDRFSAERPKGSFSTLEIQRTEQGDSAMYLCASTRRVASGRGEQFFGPGTRLTVL.

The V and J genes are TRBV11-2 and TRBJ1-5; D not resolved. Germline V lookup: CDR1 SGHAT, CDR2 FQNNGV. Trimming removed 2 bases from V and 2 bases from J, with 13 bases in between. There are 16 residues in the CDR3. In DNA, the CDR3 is TGTGCCAGCAGCTTAATACTGCAGTTGGGCAATCAGCCCCAGCATTTT. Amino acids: CASSLILQLGNQPQHF.